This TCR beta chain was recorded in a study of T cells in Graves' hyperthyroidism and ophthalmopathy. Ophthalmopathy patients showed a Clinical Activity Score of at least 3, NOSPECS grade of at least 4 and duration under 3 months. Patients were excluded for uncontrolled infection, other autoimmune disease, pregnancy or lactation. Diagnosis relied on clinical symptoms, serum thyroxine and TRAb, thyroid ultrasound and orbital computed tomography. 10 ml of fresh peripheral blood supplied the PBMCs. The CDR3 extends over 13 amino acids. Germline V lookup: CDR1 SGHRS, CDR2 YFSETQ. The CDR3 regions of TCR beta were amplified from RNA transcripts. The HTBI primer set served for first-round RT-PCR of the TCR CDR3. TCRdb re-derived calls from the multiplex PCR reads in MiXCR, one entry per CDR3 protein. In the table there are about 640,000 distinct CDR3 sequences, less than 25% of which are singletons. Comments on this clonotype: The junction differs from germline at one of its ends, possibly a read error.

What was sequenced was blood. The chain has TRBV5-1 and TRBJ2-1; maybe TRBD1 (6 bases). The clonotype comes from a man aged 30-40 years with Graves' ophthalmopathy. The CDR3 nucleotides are TGTGCCCACCGCAGGGGCCCCTACAATGAGCAGTTCTTC. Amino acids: CAHRRGPYNEQFF.